The source of this T cell receptor (beta chain) is a study of vaccination and CD4 T cells after COVID-19. Study summary: Following dose two, a median about 70 days (range 14 to 241) passed before post-vaccine samples were taken.

The time point: late sampling 161 to 241 days after vaccination in a few convalescent patients. Treatment: roughly ten-day PBMC culture with coronavirus spike peptide pools or control peptides (ViraFEST assay). Expansion of antigen-specific T cells with peptide pools by ViraFEST preceded sequencing of TCRs. Looked up from germline, CDR1 is MDHEN and CDR2 is SYDVKM. The germline V and J ends were trimmed by 6 bases and 2 bases, with 18 bases remaining between them. The CDR3 sequence is 16 residues long. Sequenced with the Oncomine TCR Beta short-read assay was DNA taken from cultured CD4+ T cells. TCRdb called the PCR reads again in MiXCR, with one record for every CDR3 protein. Of 20,000 to 25,000 distinct CDR3 sequences listed, around 30% were seen once; the top ten hold roughly 9%. A note on this clonotype: Its antigen is currently unknown.

The sequence came from a human donor who had recovered from COVID-19. The chain couples TRBV28 to TRBJ2-3; no firm D call. This specimen was CD4+ T cells from blood, cultured in vitro, taken about 7 months after SARS-CoV-2 vaccination. CDR3 region: CASRAADVLHTDTQYF. The CDR3 nucleotides are TGTGCCAGCAGAGCTGCGGACGTTTTGCACACAGATACGCAGTATTTT.